This T cell receptor (beta chain) was sequenced during a study of response to subunit inactivated influenza vaccine. V dropped 0 bases and J dropped 0 bases, with 12 bases sitting between them. The CDR3 spans 17 residues. Germline values: CDR1 LGHDT, CDR2 YNNKEL (reference sequence). Using its own MiXCR run on the RT-PCR reads, TCRdb lists one record per CDR3 protein. The sample yields hundreds of thousands of distinct CDR3 sequences, 7.5% to 8.5% seen once. This clonotype appeared a few times. The sequencing used PBMCs from blood, collected around 25 months after vaccination. The V gene is TRBV3-1, the J gene TRBJ2-1, with D maybe TRBD1 (5 bases). The sequence derives from a man aged 50 to 75 who received an inactivated influenza vaccine. The DNA for the CDR3 is TGTGCCAGCAGCCAAGACAGGGTCGTGATCTCCTACAATGAGCAGTTCTTC. Translated: CASSQDRVVISYNEQFF.